Listed below are T cell receptor beta chains from one sample, sequenced in a study of T cell changes during pregnancy in multiple sclerosis. Profiling relied on immunoSEQ multiplex PCR, and the TCRdb table lists in-frame clones only, not all of them. The table shows nearly 45,000 clones, with about 96% occurring only once. The sample here was peripheral blood, taken in the second trimester of pregnancy. Every receptor here comes from a female donor with multiple sclerosis, enrolled in a pregnancy study. The CDR3 runs from the conserved cysteine through the conserved F or W. Each record gives: clone size, J gene, V gene, D gene, CDR3 DNA, CDR3 protein. D genes are given only for firm matches. The size of a clone is reported for some rows only, either as once, few or many, or as a class for expanded clones.

- | TRBJ1-2 | TRBV19 | - | TGTGCCAGCACCCCTGGCCCCTCCGGGGGCTACACCTTC | CASTPGPSGGYTF
- | TRBJ1-1 | TRBV4-3 | TRBD1 | TGCGCCAGCAGCCCTACAACAGGGGGCGGGCTGCGAAGGACTGAAGCTTTCTTT | CASSPTTGGGLRRTEAFF
- | TRBJ2-7 | TRBV18 | - | TGTGCCAGCTCACCCTCGACAGTTACCTACGAGCAGTACTTC | CASSPSTVTYEQYF
- | TRBJ1-1 | TRBV7-6 | TRBD1 | TGTGCCAGCAGCTTTCTCGTCGGGACAGGCGGAATGAACACTGAAGCTTTCTTT | CASSFLVGTGGMNTEAFF
- | TRBJ1-2 | TRBV19 | - | TGTGCCAGTAGTATTCCTGGAGCCATTCGGGACTATGGCTACACCTTC | CASSIPGAIRDYGYTF
- | TRBJ2-7 | TRBV7-2 | - | TGTGCCAGCAGCTTAGCGCTATCGGCAGGCTCCTACGAGCAGTACTTC | CASSLALSAGSYEQYF
- | TRBJ2-1 | TRBV28 | TRBD2 | TGTGCCAGCAGTCCCAACCCCGGGACTAGCGGGACTGGTGAGCAGTTCTTC | CASSPNPGTSGTGEQFF
- | TRBJ2-1 | TRBV25-1 | - | TGTGCCAGCAGTGAAGACTTAGGAGCATACAATGAGCAGTTCTTC | CASSEDLGAYNEQFF
once | TRBJ1-2 | TRBV6-5 | TRBD1 | TGTGCCAGCAGCGGGGGCGGAAGGGGGCATGGCTACACCTTC | CASSGGGRGHGYTF
- | TRBJ2-1 | TRBV27 | TRBD2 | TGTGCCAGCAGTTCTTTCCTGACTAGCGGGAGGGCCCTAAGGCACAATGAGCAGTTCTTC | CASSSFLTSGRALRHNEQFF
- | TRBJ1-1 | TRBV5-5 | TRBD1 | TGTGCCAGCAGCTTGGAAAGGCAGGGGGCAATGAACACTGAAGCTTTCTTT | CASSLERQGAMNTEAFF
once | TRBJ2-7 | TRBV25-1 | TRBD2 | TGTGCCAGCAGTGACGCGGCGGGACTAGTCGTCGAGCAGTACTTC | CASSDAAGLVVEQYF
- | TRBJ2-5 | TRBV7-2 | TRBD2 | TGTGCCAGCAGCCTCGGGACTAGCCGTGAGACCCAGTACTTC | CASSLGTSRETQYF
- | TRBJ2-7 | TRBV28 | TRBD2 | TGTGCCAGCAGTCCCACTAGCGGGGATTTCTCCTACGAGCAGTACTTC | CASSPTSGDFSYEQYF
- | TRBJ1-5 | TRBV28 | TRBD1 | TGTGCCAGCAGTTACCTGGACAGGTATAGCAATCAGCCCCAGCATTTT | CASSYLDRYSNQPQHF
- | TRBJ2-3 | TRBV7-6 | TRBD2 | TGTGCCAGCAGCTTAGGCGGGGGGGCCTTAGATACGCAGTATTTT | CASSLGGGALDTQYF
- | TRBJ1-3 | TRBV5-1 | - | TGCGCCAGCAGCGTGGACGGGAGCTCTGGAAACACCATATATTTT | CASSVDGSSGNTIYF
- | TRBJ2-3 | TRBV7-9 | - | TGTGCCAGCAGCCCATTCACAGATACGCAGTATTTT | CASSPFTDTQYF
- | TRBJ2-1 | TRBV28 | TRBD1 | TGTGCCAGCAGTTTTATATGGGACAGGGACAATGAGCAGTTCTTC | CASSFIWDRDNEQFF
- | TRBJ2-7 | TRBV5-5 | - | TGTGCCGGCAGCTTGTCCGTCTACGAGCAGTACTTC | CAGSLSVYEQYF
- | TRBJ1-1 | TRBV6-1 | TRBD1 | TGTGCCAGCAGTGTGACAGGGTTAAGCACTGAAGCTTTCTTT | CASSVTGLSTEAFF
- | TRBJ1-1 | TRBV5-5 | - | TGTGCCAGCAGCTTGCTAACAGGGCGGAACACTGAAGCTTTCTTT | CASSLLTGRNTEAFF
- | TRBJ2-2 | TRBV7-9 | TRBD2 | TGTGCCAGCAGCTTAGGTACTAGCGGATCCGAGGTGAACACCGGGGAGCTGTTTTTT | CASSLGTSGSEVNTGELFF
- | TRBJ2-7 | TRBV5-5 | - | TGTGCCAGCAGCTTGTCCGTCTACGAGCAGTACTTC | CASSLSVYEQYF
- | TRBJ2-5 | TRBV10-2 | - | TGCGCCAGCGGACCCCAGGGTATAGAGACCCAGTACTTC | CASGPQGIETQYF